Listed here are 2 T cell receptor beta chains from one sample, sequenced in a study of shared clonotypes between healthy human individuals. Naivety among CD8 cells was defined by CD45RO negativity and positive CCR7 selection, thereby excluding terminally differentiated effector memory CD45RA+ cells. The method was immunoSEQ multiplex PCR; TCRdb's version includes in-frame clones alone and lacks a portion of them. The sample contains some 1,900,000 clones, about 95% of which appear only once. Material: naive CD8+ T cells sorted from blood. The receptor source for this set is a man aged 18 to 29 in good health.

The V and J genes are TRBV9 and TRBJ2-1, with 10 bases aligning to TRBD2. This CDR3 region has 16 residues. The J segment lost 9 bases and the V segment lost 3 bases, leaving 12 bases of the junction unmatched. CDR1 SGDLS and CDR2 YYNGEE come from the germline V gene. CDR3 sequence (DNA): TGTGCCAGCAGCGCATCAGCGGGAGGGGGGGTTGGTGAGCAGTTCTTC. Encoded protein: CASSASAGGGVGEQFF. Supplemented by reference TRBV9 and TRBJ2-1, the full variable domain reads DSGVTQTPKHLITATGQRVTLRCSPRSGDLSVYWYQQSLDQGLQFLIQYYNGEERAKGNILERFSAQQFPDLHSELNLSSLELGDSALYFCASSASAGGGVGEQFFGPGTRLTVL.

The chain combines TRBV13 with TRBJ2-5, with a weak D call TRBD2 (6 bases). The CDR3 sequence is 13 residues long. Germline assignment: CDR1 PRHDT and CDR2 FYEKMQ (reference sequence). Trimming removed 5 bases from V and 3 bases from J, with 10 bases in between. CDR3 loop: CASSEGTEETQYF. CDR3 nucleotide sequence: TGTGCCAGCAGCGAAGGGACTGAAGAGACCCAGTACTTC.